This T cell receptor beta chain appears in the sequencing data of a study of shared clonotypes between healthy human individuals (dated by TCRdb to between 2020 and 2021). Regarding the study in general: A couple of women and a few men aged 18 to 49 years were included in the cohort. Each donor's leukapheresis produced roughly between roughly 0.85 and 9.5 billion PBMCs. For each donor, CD4 naive and CD4 memory were each run on three plates, CD8 naive on two plates, and CD8 memory on one plate. To increase sequencing depth and limit assay-specific biases, TCR repertoire library preparation and sequencing were carried out by different laboratories using diverse techniques. To estimate repertoire size and how much clonotypes are shared between individuals, the study performed deep sequencing of blood TCR repertoires from a few healthy adults.

General findings and caveats noted by the study authors: Larger estimated clonotype richness was generally found for naive subsets than for memory subsets. Incomplete sequencing was indicated by rarefaction of sorted-subset datasets, despite the large sequencing depth. Sampling was restricted to blood, and TCR repertoires in tissues likely differ from the TCR repertoires found in blood. Compared with non-shared clonotypes, clonotypes shared by all four sorted-subset donors had higher generation probabilities. Because the study included only a small number of donors, the genetic and exposure-history diversity represented was limited. Pairwise subsampling indicated that sequencing depth was expected to affect the degree of clonotype sharing among donors. Across a handful of donors, about 5% of naive CD4, roughly 3.4% of naive CD8, 2% to 2.5% of memory CD4, and approximately 0.4% of memory CD8 clonotypes were shared.

Using the deep immunoSEQ assay, multiplex PCR amplified TCR CDR3 regions from genomic DNA. Extracted genomic DNA from each cell subset was spread evenly across all wells of several immunoSEQ 96-well plates, with each plate serving as a replicate. For sorted subsets, roughly 200 ng of genomic DNA, equivalent to about 30,000 T cell genomes, went into each replicate PCR. Purified libraries were measured with a Qubit 3.0 fluorometer, size-checked on a Bioanalyzer 2100, and measured again with the KAPA Library Quantification kit. Every immunoSEQ 96-well plate was sequenced on a separate single-read 150-cycle Illumina NextSeq 550 flow cell. For the original study's pipeline: Because the immunoSEQ output included only junctional sequences and no quality scores, the filtering could not be the same as the filtering used for full-length reads. To assign V/J genes and CDR3, sequences were annotated using PyIR, a Python wrapper for IgBLAST v1.9, with IMGT germline references. Reads were removed for weak V/J assignments (E-value above 1e-6), missing CDR3, stop codons, out-of-frame junctions, or ambiguous translated residues. V3J clonotypes were defined as sequences sharing the same inferred V gene, J gene, and CDR3 amino acid sequence. Percentage overlap between repertoires was computed as shared unique clonotypes divided by the size of the smaller repertoire. RTK rarefaction, the Chao1 estimator, and Recon v2.1 estimates of unobserved clonotypes were used to assess repertoire richness. Generation probabilities were computed with OLGA for all TCRbeta clonotypes obtained by the gDNA method from four donors. The table comes from immuneACCESS by way of TCRdb, which keeps in-frame sequences with V and J called. Part of the clones is missing from these tables; in studies checked, under half for an unresolved V gene and the rest for unknown reasons. V and J calls and clone size are as listed in that table; D and trimming were resolved from the DNA. The sample includes 1,400,000 or so clones, with approximately 98.5% observed a single time. The ten most abundant clones make up over 0.3% of the sample.

The donors were healthy, HIV-negative adults who had no recently reported acute infections or vaccinations. Every donor was a Caucasian adult residing in Nashville, Tennessee, USA. CD4+ T cells were enriched by magnetic negative selection; naive cells were then positively selected on CD45RA, and the negative fraction formed the memory subset. Blood was collected by leukapheresis, and PBMCs were isolated by Ficoll-Histopaque density gradient centrifugation and then cryopreserved in liquid nitrogen vapor phase. Analytical flow cytometry was used to check the purity and quantity of each magnetically sorted T cell population. From each sorted fraction, genomic DNA was isolated and quantified by UV absorbance on a Nanodrop 2000c. The cysteine opens and the phenylalanine closes a CDR3 of 14 amino acids. The entry retains the CDR3 DNA only, 42 bases that are in frame from base 1. V and J lose 5 bases and 6 bases, and a span of 13 bases separates them. As encoded in the germline V gene, CDR1 is MGHDK while CDR2 is SYGVNS.

As to this clone: What this receptor recognizes is not known. Per-base qualities were not stored, and no clone one base away is much larger.

The sequence derives from a man aged 30-40 years in good health. The rearrangement combines TRBV25-1 with TRBJ2-2; the D gene is perhaps TRBD1, on 6 matching bases. Sequencing used naive CD4+ T cells sorted from blood. Interpreted using the paper, the cell subset or site label stands for: CD45RA+ positively selected. The nucleotide sequence reads TGTGCCAGCAGTACATCGGACAGTTCCGGGGAGCTGTTTTTT. It specifies CASSTSDSSGELFF.